This T cell receptor beta chain was profiled in a study of T-cell reconstitution after alpha-beta-depleted transplantation in children (dated by TCRdb to 2015 to 2016). A note on the overall study: Using TCR repertoire profiling, the study quantitatively followed how T-cell immune reconstitution unfolded in children after TCRalphabeta/CD19-depleted allogeneic hematopoietic cell transplantation.

Receptors were amplified or captured by PCR. Instrument used: Illumina HiSeq 2500. Molecular barcoding was employed in the preparation of TCR libraries, with unique molecular identifiers being used to normalize TCRbeta repertoire quantification. Clones were called with MiXCR by TCRdb after fastp trimmed the public reads at Q25, and only in-frame beta chains were retained. Each record represents a unique CDR3 protein, reported with the most common genes and DNA among its rows. Present in this sample are 500,000 to 600,000 distinct CDR3 sequences, 15% to 20% of which were seen just once. The ten largest make up over 3% of the sample. This clonotype was counted ten times or more. Its binding antigen is unknown. Base-call qualities are not available, and no considerably larger clone is one nucleotide away. The germline V gene gives CDR1 as MGHDK and CDR2 as SYGVNS. Germline trimming amounts to 4 bases on V and 7 bases on J, with 7 as the count of junction bases outside the gene matches. CDR3 length: 15 amino acids, cysteine to phenylalanine. Left in the record is the CDR3 DNA by itself, 45 bases read in frame from the first base.

The V and J genes are TRBV25-1 and TRBJ2-2; TRBD1 fits 9 bases in the junction. The sequence was obtained from a human donor who donated a stem cell graft to a child with acute lymphoblastic leukemia. The specimen was PBMCs from the stem cell graft donor, collected from the stem cell graft. At the DNA level, the sequence is TGTGCCAGCAGTGTTAAGACAGGGGGGGACGGGGAGCTGTTTTTT. It translates to CASSVKTGGDGELFF.